This T cell receptor (beta chain) was documented in a study of blood T cell repertoires in COVID-19. TCRdb's table, derived via immunoSEQ multiplex PCR, lists solely in-frame clones and lacks some. This sample yields over 50,000 clones, of which 91% are seen a single time; 7% to 8% belongs to the top ten. This TCR was sampled from an older woman with active or convalescent COVID-19. Sequencing was carried out using peripheral blood.

This CDR3 reads CASSLPGQGAHNSPLHF. DNA of the CDR3: TGTGCCAGCAGCCTACCGGGACAGGGGGCGCATAATTCACCCCTCCACTTT. The chain uses TRBV28 and TRBJ1-6; 12 bases agree with TRBD1. Germline V gene data show CDR1 as MDHEN and CDR2 as SYDVKM. CDR3 length equals 17 residues. Germline trimming cut 6 bases from V and 5 bases from J; bases unmatched to any gene: 8.